This T cell receptor beta chain was documented in a study of T cell changes during pregnancy in multiple sclerosis. Here immunoSEQ multiplex PCR was the method, and the copy in TCRdb shows in-frame clones only, minus some. The sample lists about 38,000 clones; about 91% were seen once. The TCR sequence derives from a female donor with multiple sclerosis, enrolled in a pregnancy study. Sequencing used CD8+ T cells from peripheral blood mononuclear cells, obtained after pregnancy.

Here the CDR3 reads CASLLHNEQFF. CDR3 DNA: TGCGCCAGCCTACTACACAATGAGCAGTTCTTC. The chain joins TRBV5-1 to TRBJ2-1, with unresolved D. The CDR3 has 11 amino acids. V lost 7 bases, J lost 5 bases, and 7 bases lay in between. The germline V gene encodes CDR1 SGHRS and CDR2 YFSETQ. The whole variable domain, filled in from reference TRBV5-1 and TRBJ2-1, reads KAGVTQTPRYLIKTRGQQVTLSCSPISGHRSVSWYQQTPGQGLQFLFEYFSETQRNKGNFPGRFSGRQFSNSRSEMNVSTLELGDSALYLCASLLHNEQFFGPGTRLTVL.